A single sample gave rise to the 32 T cell receptor beta chains below, sequenced in a study of OX40 agonist ivuxolimab in advanced cancers. TCRdb's table, derived via immunoSEQ multiplex PCR, lists solely in-frame clones and lacks some. The data contain around 68,000 clones, approximately 90% of them singletons. Sample: CD4+ or CD8+ T cells sorted from blood, taken in a trial of the OX40 agonist ivuxolimab. These receptors were taken from an adult with an advanced solid tumor such as melanoma, head and neck, liver or kidney cancer.

CDR3 bases: TGTGCCAGCAGCTTGGATTTAGGGGGGACCGTTGATACGCAGTATTTT. It translates to CASSLDLGGTVDTQYF. The chain uses TRBV5-4 and TRBJ2-3, with D perhaps assigned TRBD1 or TRBD2 (6 bases each). With 0 bases removed from V and 6 bases from J, the gap between germline ends came to 17 bases. Germline CDR1 SGHNT, CDR2 YYREEE (reference sequence). The CDR3 consists of 16 residues.

The CDR3 nucleotides are TGTGCCAGCAGGGGGCCGGGACAGACAGAAGCTTTCTTT. Its translation is CASRGPGQTEAFF. The chain has TRBV6-4 and TRBJ1-1; 7 bases align to TRBD1. CDR1 and CDR2 (germline): MRHNA, SNTAGT. The CDR3 totals 13 residues. V shed 6 bases and J 8 bases; nucleotides not matched to a gene: 9.

This chain links TRBV7-9 with TRBJ1-2; the D gene is possibly TRBD1 (5 bases). Germline V gene lookup returns CDR1 SEHNR and CDR2 FQNEAQ (reference sequence). CDR3 size: 13 residues. Trimming shortened V by 2 bases and J by 8 bases, and 12 bases separated the two germline ends. In nucleotides, the CDR3 is TGTGCCAGCAGCTTACCGGGGACGCGGGGCTACACCTTC. Translation: CASSLPGTRGYTF.

The rearrangement links TRBV5-4 to TRBJ1-2; D is possibly TRBD1 (6 bases). There are 14 residues in the CDR3. With 0 bases removed from V and 8 bases from J, the gap between germline ends came to 14 bases. Germline CDR1 reads SGHNT; CDR2 reads YYREEE (reference sequence). The CDR3 DNA reads as TGTGCCAGCAGCTTGGAACAGGGCCGGGGAGGCTACACCTTC. Amino acid sequence: CASSLEQGRGGYTF.

The chain employs TRBV6-5 and TRBJ1-2; unclear D gene. In germline, CDR1 is MNHEY, CDR2 SVGAGI. The CDR3 runs to 13 residues. Deletions cut 0 bases from V and 4 bases from J, with 6 bases between. The DNA of the CDR3 is TGTGCCAGCAGTTACTCGGCTGGCTATGGCTACACCTTC. Encoded protein: CASSYSAGYGYTF.

The J gene is TRBJ2-7, the V gene TRBV5-1; no clear D. V was clipped by 2 bases and J by 3 bases, with 12 bases between them. CDR1 is SGHRS and CDR2 is YFSETQ in the germline V gene. The CDR3 is 14 amino acids. CDR3 region: CASSLASGDYEQYF. Written as DNA, the CDR3 is TGCGCCAGCAGCTTAGCGAGTGGGGACTACGAGCAGTACTTC.

V and J are TRBV11-3 and TRBJ1-2, with D possibly being TRBD1 (6 bases). Germline V gene sequence: CDR1 SGHNT, CDR2 YENEEA. Trimming took 5 bases from V and 6 from J, leaving 16 bases between them. The CDR3 extends over 14 amino acids. CDR3 coding DNA: TGTGCCAGCAGCCCCCCAGGGGCTCTCGATGGCTACACCTTC. Amino acid sequence: CASSPPGALDGYTF. Looking up the rest from reference TRBV11-3 and TRBJ1-2 gives the full variable domain: EAGVVQSPRYKIIEKKQPVAFWCNPISGHNTLYWYLQNLGQGPELLIRYENEEAVDDSQLPKDRFSAERLKGVDSTLKIQPAELGDSAVYLCASSPPGALDGYTFGSGTRLTVV.

This clone was seen only once. The chain uses TRBV5-4 and TRBJ1-3; D possibly corresponds to TRBD1 (6 bases). Trimming removed 0 bases at V and 0 bases at J, with 13 bases between. Germline V gives CDR1 SGHNT, CDR2 YYREEE (reference sequence). The CDR3 sequence is 17 residues long. CDR3 bases: TGTGCCAGCAGCTTGGCGGGGGGGCTAAGCTCTGGAAACACCATATATTTT. This codes for CASSLAGGLSSGNTIYF.

V and J are TRBV2 and TRBJ1-6, with D maybe TRBD1 (5 bases). Germline values: CDR1 SNHLY, CDR2 FYNNEI. V was trimmed by 1 base and J by 0 bases, leaving 10 bases between them. The CDR3 is made up of 17 amino acids. CDR3 sequence (DNA): TGTGCCAGCAGTGAAGGGGGGGGGAGCTCCTATAATTCACCCCTCCACTTT. It translates to CASSEGGGSSYNSPLHF.

The chain couples TRBV7-3 to TRBJ1-6; 10 nucleotides align to TRBD1. Trimming cost V 2 bases and J 10 bases; bases outside gene matches: 5. CDR3 length: 15 amino acids. From germline, CDR1 is SGHTA and CDR2 FQGTGA. The DNA of the CDR3 is TGTGCCAGCAGCTTAGGGGGACAGGGGCGATCACCCCTCCACTTT. Translating it yields CASSLGGQGRSPLHF.

The V gene is TRBV5-1, the J gene TRBJ1-3; D unresolved. Trimming took off 5 bases at V and 2 bases at J, with 11 bases between the two ends. CDR1 is SGHRS and CDR2 is YFSETQ in the germline V gene. The CDR3 totals 14 residues. The CDR3 DNA follows: TGCGCCAGCAGGGAAGGGTTAACTGGAAACACCATATATTTT. Protein product: CASREGLTGNTIYF.

V is TRBV29-1 and J is TRBJ1-3; D is unresolved. The CDR3 extends over 13 amino acids. V was shortened by 4 bases and J by 0 bases, with 7 bases between the two germline ends. Germline CDR1 and CDR2: SQVTM and ANQGSEA. The CDR3 spells CSVAWSSGNTIYF. The CDR3 DNA follows: TGCAGCGTTGCTTGGAGCTCTGGAAACACCATATATTTT.

The genes are TRBV6-1 and TRBJ2-2; D gene unclear. This CDR3 is built from 18 residues. CDR1 and CDR2 (germline): MNHNS, SASEGT. The V gene lost 3 bases and the J gene lost 2 bases, with 19 bases spanning the gap. CDR3 nucleotides: TGTGCCAGCAGTGACATATGGAGTAGAGGTTCAAACACCGGGGAGCTGTTTTTT. The encoded protein is CASSDIWSRGSNTGELFF.

This sequence joins TRBV7-2 and TRBJ2-7; 8 positions match TRBD2. The J segment lost 6 bases and the V segment lost 3 bases, leaving 4 bases of the junction unmatched. Germline V CDR1 and CDR2: SGHTA, FQGNSA. The CDR3 covers 13 residues. CDR3 nucleotide sequence: TGTGCCAGCAGCTTCGGGGGGGCAGTCGAGCAGTACTTC. Protein product: CASSFGGAVEQYF. Supplemented by reference TRBV7-2 and TRBJ2-7, the full variable domain reads GAGVSQSPSNKVTEKGKDVELRCDPISGHTALYWYRQSLGQGLEFLIYFQGNSAPDKSGLPSDRFSAERTGGSVSTLTIQRTQQEDSAVYLCASSFGGAVEQYFGPGTRLTVT.

The chain recombines TRBV9 with TRBJ2-7; TRBD1 might be the D (5 bases). The CDR3 length is 16 residues. The germline gives CDR1 SGDLS, CDR2 YYNGEE. V lost 0 bases and J lost 1, with 14 bases in between. CDR3 DNA: TGTGCCAGCAGCGTAGGGGTTGACAGAGTATCCTACGAGCAGTACTTC. This encodes CASSVGVDRVSYEQYF.

This sequence joins TRBV7-2 and TRBJ1-4, with D uncertain. The CDR3 is 15 residues long. V lost 5 bases to trimming and J lost 0 bases, with 10 bases between them. CDR1 and CDR2 from the germline V gene are SGHTA and FQGNSA. CDR3 nucleotides: TGTGCCAGCAGCCCTAAGATGGCAACTAATGAAAAACTGTTTTTT. As protein: CASSPKMATNEKLFF.

The chain joins TRBV19 to TRBJ2-6; TRBD1 matches at 8 bases. Unmatched junction bases numbered 4, after V lost 5 bases and J lost 4 bases. CDR3 length: 15 amino acids. CDR1 and CDR2 from the germline V gene are LNHDA and SQIVND (reference sequence). CDR3: CASSHRGDGANVLTF. The CDR3, as DNA: TGTGCCAGTAGTCACAGGGGGGACGGGGCCAACGTCCTGACTTTC.

This chain uses TRBV5-4 with TRBJ2-1; 12 bases line up with TRBD2. J gave up 6 bases and V 4 bases, and 2 bases lay outside the gene matches. The CDR3 totals 14 residues. The V gene's germline CDR1 is SGHNT and CDR2 YYREEE (reference sequence). The CDR3: CASSLAGGRNEQFF. CDR3 coding DNA: TGTGCCAGCAGCCTAGCGGGGGGGCGCAATGAGCAGTTCTTC.

The rearrangement links TRBV5-5 to TRBJ2-1, with 7 bases aligning to TRBD1. The V gene end was trimmed by 4 bases and the J gene end by 9 bases; junction bases not matched to a gene: 10. This CDR3 is built from 14 residues. Germline V gene sequence: CDR1 SGHKS, CDR2 YYEKEE (reference sequence). The CDR3 nucleotides are TGTGCCAGCAGCATAGGACAGGTTTGGGCTGAGCAGTTCTTC. The encoded protein is CASSIGQVWAEQFF.

The chain joins TRBV6-5 to TRBJ2-7; TRBD2 matches at 7 bases. The ends lost 4 bases at V and 5 bases at J; junction bases unmatched: 14. Germline CDR1 is MNHEY and CDR2 is SVGAGI. The CDR3 extends over 16 amino acids. The CDR3 DNA sequence: TGTGCCAGCAGTTTCCGGGCGGGCGGGAGTAAGGACGAGCAGTACTTC. Its translation: CASSFRAGGSKDEQYF.

This sequence joins TRBV9 and TRBJ2-3, with 11 bases lining up with TRBD2. This CDR3 is built from 15 residues. Germline lookup yields CDR1 SGDLS and CDR2 YYNGEE. V lost 3 bases, J lost 4 bases, and 4 bases stayed unmatched. CDR3 DNA: TGTGCCAGCAGCGGTAGCGGGGGGGTAGCAGATACGCAGTATTTT. This sequence encodes CASSGSGGVADTQYF. The whole variable domain, filled in from reference TRBV9 and TRBJ2-3, reads DSGVTQTPKHLITATGQRVTLRCSPRSGDLSVYWYQQSLDQGLQFLIQYYNGEERAKGNILERFSAQQFPDLHSELNLSSLELGDSALYFCASSGSGGVADTQYFGPGTRLTVL.

V usage is TRBV7-9 and J usage is TRBJ1-3; D is undetermined. Trimming took off 7 bases at V and 2 bases at J, with 12 bases between the two ends. The CDR3 runs 14 residues. Germline CDR1 and CDR2: SEHNR and FQNEAQ (reference sequence). As DNA, the CDR3 is TGTGCCAGCATCGAGGGAAATACTGGAAACACCATATATTTT. This codes for CASIEGNTGNTIYF.

The genes are TRBV6-6 and TRBJ2-5, with D tentatively TRBD1 (6 bases). The CDR3 loop spans 14 amino acids. V lost 6 bases and J 1 base, leaving 12 bases between the germline ends. Germline loops: CDR1 MNHNY, CDR2 SVGAGI (reference sequence). The CDR3 DNA sequence: TGTGCCAGCAGAATCCCAGGGGCCCAAGAGACCCAGTACTTC. Translated: CASRIPGAQETQYF.

V usage is TRBV7-2 and J usage is TRBJ1-5; D gene unclear. This CDR3 is built from 13 residues. The germline V gene encodes CDR1 SGHTA and CDR2 FQGNSA. V was trimmed by 5 bases and J by 3 bases, leaving 8 bases between them. CDR3 region: CASSGGFNQPQHF. The CDR3 DNA reads as TGTGCCAGCAGCGGAGGGTTCAATCAGCCCCAGCATTTT.

This clone showed up just once. This chain connects TRBV18 to TRBJ2-3; TRBD2 aligns across 9 bases. The CDR3 has 18 amino acids. V was pared by 1 base and J by 0 bases, with 8 bases of the junction left unmatched. Germline values: CDR1 KGHSH, CDR2 LQKENI. The CDR3 nucleotides read TGTGCCAGCTCACCACAGATAGCGGGAGAGTATAGCACAGATACGCAGTATTTT. This translates into CASSPQIAGEYSTDTQYF.

This chain connects TRBV9 to TRBJ1-2; D uncertain. The V end was cut by 7 bases, the J end by 2 bases, with 3 bases between. The CDR3 spans 10 residues. The V gene's germline CDR1 is SGDLS and CDR2 YYNGEE. Here the CDR3 DNA reads TGTGCCAGCGGGAACTATGGCTACACCTTC. This translates into CASGNYGYTF.

V and J are TRBV29-1 and TRBJ2-7, with 8 bases fitting TRBD2. V lost 5 bases, J lost 1 base, and 4 bases stayed unmatched. Germline CDR1 is SQVTM and CDR2 is ANQGSEA. The CDR3 totals 13 residues. CDR3 sequence reads: CSVITSGSYEQYF. CDR3 nucleotide sequence: TGCAGCGTTATAACTAGCGGATCCTACGAGCAGTACTTC.

A single count supports this clone. This rearrangement joins TRBV27 to TRBJ1-2, with 7 nucleotides matching TRBD1. The junction had 7 bases not matched to a gene; V was cut back by 6 bases and J by 6 bases. Germline V gene lookup returns CDR1 MNHEY and CDR2 SMNVEV (reference sequence). The CDR3 is 13 amino acids. The CDR3 spells CASRITGADGYTF. The CDR3 coding sequence is TGTGCCAGCAGGATAACAGGGGCGGATGGCTACACCTTC.

This sequence joins TRBV19 and TRBJ1-3, with TRBD1 identical over 8 bases. The CDR3 has 16 amino acids. The junction had 5 bases not matched to a gene; V was cut back by 4 bases and J by 0 bases. Per germline, CDR1 LNHDA and CDR2 SQIVND (reference sequence). The DNA for the CDR3 is TGTGCCAGTAGTAGGGACAGGCAGCTCTCTGGAAACACCATATATTTT. As protein: CASSRDRQLSGNTIYF. The full variable domain, completed using reference TRBV19 and TRBJ1-3, is DGGITQSPKYLFRKEGQNVTLSCEQNLNHDAMYWYRQDPGQGLRLIYYSQIVNDFQKGDIAEGYSVSREKKESFPLTVTSAQKNPTAFYLCASSRDRQLSGNTIYFGEGSWLTVV.

This chain joins TRBV4-1 and TRBJ2-3; weak D call: TRBD1 (6 bases). The CDR3 is 19 amino acids. With 0 bases removed from V and 0 bases from J, the gap between germline ends came to 19 bases. Germline CDR1 and CDR2: MGHRA and YSYEKL. The CDR3 DNA reads TGCGCCAGCAGCCAAGATCGGGGCAGGGGAATTTCTAGCACAGATACGCAGTATTTT. Residues: CASSQDRGRGISSTDTQYF.

This chain joins TRBV5-1 and TRBJ1-2, with D tentatively TRBD1 (6 bases). Germline CDR1 SGHRS, CDR2 YFSETQ. V lost 1 base, J lost 3 bases, and 10 bases lay in between. The CDR3 runs 14 residues. The CDR3 nucleotides read TGCGCCAGCAGCTTGTTGGACAGCGACTATGGCTACACCTTC. Encoded protein: CASSLLDSDYGYTF.

The chain has TRBV30 and TRBJ2-7; D may be TRBD1 or TRBD2 (6 bases each). Trimming cost V 5 bases and J 3 bases, with 17 bases left between them. Per germline, CDR1 GTSNPN and CDR2 SVGIG (reference sequence). The CDR3 is made up of 14 amino acids. CDR3 in amino acids: CAWGHGGHYYEQYF. The CDR3 DNA reads TGTGCCTGGGGTCACGGGGGACATTACTACGAGCAGTACTTC.